The present T cell receptor beta chain was sequenced within a study of blood T cell repertoires in COVID-19. On the study more broadly: The analysed material was cDNA or gDNA that came from T cells, B-cell-depleted T cells, or PBMCs.

Method: immunoSEQ multiplex PCR; TCRdb's copy keeps in-frame clones and lacks some. The sample has some 700,000 clones; about 87% are singletons. CDR3 size: 12 residues. The V gene lost 3 bases and the J gene lost 3 bases, with 8 bases spanning the gap. Germline CDR1 is GTSNPN and CDR2 is SVGIG (reference sequence). The sequencing input was peripheral blood. The sequence was collected from a woman aged 18-30 years with acute or convalescent COVID-19. The chain couples TRBV30 to TRBJ1-1, with a tentative D call TRBD1 (5 bases). CDR3: CAWSWGDTEAFF. The DNA of the CDR3 is TGTGCCTGGAGCTGGGGGGACACTGAAGCTTTCTTT.